This T cell receptor (beta chain) came from a study of Ad26.COV2.S vaccination and SARS-CoV-2 variants. Study-level results: Vaccinees displayed broader spike-specific TCR repertoires than placebo recipients.

This table comes from immunoSEQ multiplex PCR, and its TCRdb copy is limited to in-frame clones, with some not included. The repertoire holds about 410,000 clones, over 80% seen once, with about 1.6% in the top ten. The CDR3 is 15 residues long. V was trimmed by 0 bases and J by 5 bases, leaving 13 bases between them. Germline V gives CDR1 MNHEY, CDR2 SMNVEV (reference sequence). As concerns this clone: The antigen is unknown.

Treatment given: over 15 received Ad26.COV2.S at low or high dose, single or two shots; several received placebo; per-sample allocation not given. Sampling was performed 63 days after the first vaccine or placebo injection. An Ad26 vector that expressed Wuhan-strain SARS-CoV-2 spike constituted the vaccine. The chain couples TRBV27 to TRBJ1-2; D gene ambiguous. The sequence was obtained from a person between 18 and 59 years old who received the Ad26.COV2.S COVID-19 vaccine or a placebo. Sequenced material: peripheral blood, taken in a trial of Ad26.COV2.S vaccine versus placebo. Here the CDR3 reads CASSLSAGEGYGYTF. The CDR3 region has the DNA TGTGCCAGCAGTTTATCAGCAGGAGAGGGTTATGGCTACACCTTC.